This entry lists 16 T cell receptor beta chains sequenced from one sample in a study of blood T cell repertoires in COVID-19. Some clones are missing from TCRdb's copy, which holds only in-frame ones; the method was immunoSEQ multiplex PCR. The sample shows around 300,000 clones, roughly 85% of them seen only once. Sequenced: peripheral blood. The receptors shown here come from a human donor in a cohort sampled during active COVID-19.

In regard to this clone: Within the sample, other DNA sequences also encode this same CDR3. The CDR3 loop reads CASSLGVNTEAFF. CDR3 in DNA: TGCGCCAGCAGCTTGGGCGTGAACACTGAAGCTTTCTTT. This chain connects TRBV5-1 to TRBJ1-1, with D unresolved. V was pared by 0 bases and J by 0 bases, with 3 bases between. Germline CDR1 is SGHRS and CDR2 is YFSETQ. The CDR3 sequence is 13 residues long. Based on the CDR3 plus reference TRBV5-1 and TRBJ1-1, the full variable domain is KAGVTQTPRYLIKTRGQQVTLSCSPISGHRSVSWYQQTPGQGLQFLFEYFSETQRNKGNFPGRFSGRQFSNSRSEMNVSTLELGDSALYLCASSLGVNTEAFFGQGTRLTVV.

The V gene is TRBV6-5, the J gene TRBJ1-1; no firm D call. The germline CDR1 and CDR2 sequences are MNHEY and SVGAGI. CDR3 length: 16 residues. The V and J ends lost 4 bases and 6 bases respectively, with 21 bases between them. CDR3: CASSSLTGFESPEAFF. The CDR3 DNA is TGTGCCAGCAGTTCTTTAACGGGGTTCGAGAGTCCTGAAGCTTTCTTT.

This rearrangement joins TRBV9 to TRBJ2-3; D gene ambiguous. Germline CDR1 and CDR2: SGDLS and YYNGEE. V lost 4 bases and J 2 bases, leaving 5 bases between the germline ends. The CDR3 extends over 12 amino acids. The chain's CDR3 is CASSIHTDTQYF. In DNA form, the CDR3 reads TGTGCCAGCAGCATCCACACAGATACGCAGTATTTT.

The chain recombines TRBV6-4 with TRBJ2-6, with D possibly matching TRBD1 (6 bases). CDR3 size: 18 residues. The V gene's germline CDR1 is MRHNA and CDR2 SNTAGT. V was cut by 5 bases and J by 3 bases, with 20 bases left in between. The CDR3 DNA sequence: TGTGCCAGCAGTCCCCGGGACACCGCCATTAATGGGGCCAACGTCCTGACTTTC. Its protein is CASSPRDTAINGANVLTF.

The rearrangement joins TRBV9 to TRBJ2-3, with TRBD1 matching over 9 bases. The V and J ends lost 0 bases and 6 bases, in that order; junction bases with no gene match: 5. The CDR3 contains 15 residues. Germline V gene sequence: CDR1 SGDLS, CDR2 YYNGEE. The CDR3 loop is CASSVGGTGRDTQYF. The CDR3 coding sequence is TGTGCCAGCAGCGTAGGTGGGACAGGGAGGGATACGCAGTATTTT.

This chain links TRBV7-9 with TRBJ2-1; TRBD2 aligns across 13 bases. CDR1 is SEHNR, CDR2 FQNEAQ, per germline (reference sequence). The CDR3 runs 17 residues. V was pared by 5 bases and J by 3 bases, with 7 bases of the junction left unmatched. Here the CDR3 reads CASSETTSGGHYNEQFF. For the CDR3, the DNA is TGTGCCAGCAGCGAAACGACTAGCGGGGGGCACTACAATGAGCAGTTCTTC.

The chain has TRBV24-1 and TRBJ2-5; 9 bases align to TRBD2. This CDR3 contains 15 residues. Trimming cost V 4 bases and J 3 bases; bases outside gene matches: 5. Germline V gives CDR1 KGHDR, CDR2 SFDVKD. The CDR3 sequence is CATSDRGLAEETQYF. The DNA for the CDR3 is TGTGCCACCAGTGACCGGGGACTAGCAGAAGAGACCCAGTACTTC.

The rearrangement joins TRBV6-5 to TRBJ2-7, with 8 positions matching TRBD1. Germline CDR1 reads MNHEY; CDR2 reads SVGAGI. This CDR3 has 14 residues. Trimming took 2 bases from V and 3 from J; bases not matched to a gene: 3. CDR3 in amino acids: CASSYHRGDYEQYF. In DNA, the CDR3 is TGTGCCAGCAGTTACCACAGGGGGGACTACGAGCAGTACTTC.

This clone is a singleton in its sample. The chain carries TRBV7-3 and TRBJ1-2; 8 bases are shared with TRBD1. This CDR3 is built from 14 residues. V lost 3 bases, J lost 7 bases, and 7 bases stayed unmatched. Per the germline V gene, CDR1 is SGHTA and CDR2 is FQGTGA. The CDR3 DNA reads as TGTGCCAGCAGCTTTGGTGGACAGGGAGGTGGCTACACCTTC. Encoded protein: CASSFGGQGGGYTF.

The rearrangement links TRBV3-1 (or the pseudogene TRBV3-2) to TRBJ2-3; D is ambiguous. Trimming stripped 0 bases from V and 0 bases from J, with 13 bases between. Germline values: CDR1 LGHDT, CDR2 YNNKEL (reference sequence). This CDR3 contains 17 residues. The CDR3 region is CASSQDGILPSTDTQYF. The DNA of the CDR3 is TGTGCCAGCAGCCAAGACGGTATCTTACCTAGCACAGATACGCAGTATTTT.

The sample holds one count of this clone. This rearrangement joins TRBV7-3 to TRBJ2-2; the D gene is possibly TRBD2 (5 bases). CDR3 length: 14 residues. The germline V gene has CDR1 SGHTA and CDR2 FQGTGA. V lost 8 bases, J lost 0 bases, and 10 bases lay in between. The CDR3 bases are TGTGCCAGCGGCCCGGGGACGAACACCGGGGAGCTGTTTTTT. Translated, it gives CASGPGTNTGELFF.

The V and J genes are TRBV27 and TRBJ2-6, with 11 positions matching TRBD1. The CDR3 runs to 18 residues. Losses at the gene ends were 5 bases for V and 4 bases for J; bases not matched to a gene: 10. Germline CDR1 and CDR2: MNHEY and SMNVEV (reference sequence). The CDR3 sequence: CASSLSGTGGAGANVLTF. As DNA, the CDR3 is TGTGCCAGCAGTCTCTCCGGGACAGGGGGGGCCGGGGCCAACGTCCTGACTTTC.

J is TRBJ1-5 and V is TRBV3-1 (or the pseudogene TRBV3-2), with D maybe TRBD1 (6 bases). The CDR3 length is 14 residues. The germline CDR1 and CDR2 sequences are LGHDT and YNNKEL (reference sequence). Trimming removed 5 bases from V and 2 bases from J, with 10 bases in between. In DNA, the CDR3 is TGTGCCAGCAGCGGTCGACAGGGCAATCAGCCCCAGCATTTT. Its protein is CASSGRQGNQPQHF.

This chain joins TRBV5-4 and TRBJ2-7; tentatively, D is TRBD2 (6 bases). Per the germline V gene, CDR1 is SGHNT and CDR2 is YYREEE (reference sequence). This CDR3 is built from 15 residues. The ends were cut back, 4 bases at V and 0 bases at J, with 14 bases in the middle. This CDR3 is CASSPDAGSSYEQYF. The CDR3 DNA reads as TGTGCCAGCAGCCCAGACGCGGGGAGCTCCTACGAGCAGTACTTC.

The rearrangement uses TRBV3-1 (or the pseudogene TRBV3-2) and TRBJ2-7; no clear D gene. The CDR3 covers 12 residues. Deletions cut 2 bases from V and 6 bases from J, with 8 bases between. Germline CDR1 reads LGHDT; CDR2 reads YNNKEL (reference sequence). The CDR3 loop is CASSQTPSEQYF. In DNA, the CDR3 is TGTGCCAGCAGCCAAACCCCCAGCGAGCAGTACTTC.

The chain combines TRBV5-1 with TRBJ2-1; D might be TRBD2 (6 bases). The CDR3 contains 15 residues. The germline V gene has CDR1 SGHRS and CDR2 YFSETQ. The V end was cut by 6 bases, the J end by 1 base, with 14 bases between. CDR3 nucleotide sequence: TGCGCCAGCACCGAATTGGCGGGGTCCTACAATGAGCAGTTCTTC. It codes for CASTELAGSYNEQFF.